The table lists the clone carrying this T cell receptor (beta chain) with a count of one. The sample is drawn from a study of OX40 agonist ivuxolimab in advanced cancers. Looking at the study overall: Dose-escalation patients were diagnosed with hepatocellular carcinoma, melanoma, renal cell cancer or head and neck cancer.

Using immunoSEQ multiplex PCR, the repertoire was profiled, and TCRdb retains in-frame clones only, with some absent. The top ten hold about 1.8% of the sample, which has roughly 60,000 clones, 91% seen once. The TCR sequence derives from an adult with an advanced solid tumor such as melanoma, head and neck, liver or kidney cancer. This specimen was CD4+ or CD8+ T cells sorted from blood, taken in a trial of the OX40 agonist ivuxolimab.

This CDR3 is CASRLTGTGVGDTQYF. For the CDR3, the DNA is TGCGCCAGCAGACTGACCGGGACAGGGGTTGGCGATACGCAGTATTTT. The V call is TRBV5-1, the J call TRBJ2-3, with TRBD1 matching 10 bases. This CDR3 is 16 amino acids long. Trimming took 5 bases from V and 6 from J; bases not matched to a gene: 12. Germline values: CDR1 SGHRS, CDR2 YFSETQ.